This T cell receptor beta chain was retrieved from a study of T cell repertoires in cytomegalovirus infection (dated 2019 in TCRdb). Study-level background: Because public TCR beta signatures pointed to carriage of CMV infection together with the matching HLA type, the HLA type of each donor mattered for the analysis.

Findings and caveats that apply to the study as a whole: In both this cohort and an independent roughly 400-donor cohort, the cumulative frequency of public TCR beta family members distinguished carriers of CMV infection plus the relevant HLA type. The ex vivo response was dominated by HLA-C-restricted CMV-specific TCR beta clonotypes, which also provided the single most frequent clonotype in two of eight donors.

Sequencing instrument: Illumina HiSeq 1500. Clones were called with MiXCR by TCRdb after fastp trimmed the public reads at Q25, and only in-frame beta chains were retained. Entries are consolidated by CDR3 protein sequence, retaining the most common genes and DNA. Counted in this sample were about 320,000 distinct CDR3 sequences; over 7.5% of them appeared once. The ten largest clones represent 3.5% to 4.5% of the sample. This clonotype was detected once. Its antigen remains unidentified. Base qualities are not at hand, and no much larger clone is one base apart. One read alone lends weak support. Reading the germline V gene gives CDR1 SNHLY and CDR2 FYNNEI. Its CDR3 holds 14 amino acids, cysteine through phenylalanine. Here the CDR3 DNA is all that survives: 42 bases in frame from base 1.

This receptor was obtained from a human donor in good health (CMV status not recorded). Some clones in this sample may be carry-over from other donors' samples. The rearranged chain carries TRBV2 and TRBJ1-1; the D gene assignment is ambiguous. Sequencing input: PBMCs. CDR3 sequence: CALGDTQMNTEAFF. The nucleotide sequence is TGTGCTCTAGGCGACACACAGATGAACACTGAAGCTTTCTTT.